This T cell receptor beta chain was observed in a study of CD8+ T cells in alopecia areata. For the study at large: Patients received oral tofacitinib, 5 to 10 mg twice daily, for moderate-to-severe alopecia areata.

Study-wide points: Only a single nonresponder existed, so baseline CD8+ expansion links stay unclear. Normal scalp had lower clonality than lesional scalp, with alopecia totalis/universalis lesions showing this most strongly.

The treatment here: oral pan-JAK inhibitor, 5-10 mg twice daily. Sorting from PBMCs produced CD4+ and CD8+ T cells. Sequencing relied on a cDNA template that was reverse transcribed from extracted RNA. Here immunoSEQ multiplex PCR was the method, and the copy in TCRdb shows in-frame clones only, minus some. The sample shows roughly 210,000 clones, around two fifths of them seen only once. This clone has a handful of counts. Its antigen remains unknown. The clonotype comes from a human donor with alopecia areata. The specimen was CD4+ T cells sorted from blood, collected around week 36, from a patient treated with tofacitinib.

The CDR3 nucleotides read TGTGCCTGGAGTAATTACGGGGAGCAGTTCTTC. Residues: CAWSNYGEQFF. V is TRBV30 and J is TRBJ2-1; D is ambiguous. With 2 bases removed from V and 10 bases from J, the gap between germline ends came to 9 bases. The V gene's germline CDR1 is GTSNPN and CDR2 SVGIG (reference sequence). The CDR3 consists of 11 residues.